A selection of T cell receptor beta chains follows, all from one sample in a study of blood T cell repertoires in COVID-19. Data came from immunoSEQ multiplex PCR; TCRdb stores just in-frame clones and leaves some out. The sample lists about 58,000 clones; around 91% were seen once. Sequencing input: peripheral blood. The source of these receptors is a woman in her fifties or sixties with active COVID-19. The CDR3 runs from the conserved cysteine through the conserved F or W. The D gene is left open where the match is weak. The listing skips clone size in some rows; elsewhere it reads once, few, many or a size class.

j_call | clone_size | cdr3_length | v_call | d_call | cdr3_aa | cdr3_nt
TRBJ2-5 | . | 14 | TRBV10-1 | . | CASSDHTGWETQYF | TGCGCCAGCAGTGACCATACAGGATGGGAGACCCAGTACTTC
TRBJ2-3 | . | 14 | TRBV3-1/TRBV3-2 | . | CASSQEGARDTQYF | TGTGCCAGCAGCCAAGAGGGGGCGAGAGATACGCAGTATTTT
TRBJ1-1 | . | 13 | TRBV7-3 | . | CASSALGDTEAFF | TGTGCCAGCAGCGCCCTAGGGGACACTGAAGCTTTCTTT
TRBJ2-2 | . | 19 | TRBV4-2 | TRBD1 | CASSQEVAGTGGGSGELFF | TGTGCCAGCAGCCAAGAGGTGGCGGGGACAGGGGGAGGGTCCGGGGAGCTGTTTTTT
TRBJ1-2 | . | 14 | TRBV6-2/TRBV6-3 | . | CASSSWEGDYGYTF | TGTGCCAGCAGTTCGTGGGAAGGGGACTATGGCTACACCTTC
TRBJ1-2 | . | 15 | TRBV20-1 | . | CSASRWGGISFGYTF | TGCAGTGCTAGTAGGTGGGGGGGCATTTCATTTGGCTACACCTTC
TRBJ2-1 | . | 16 | TRBV2 | TRBD1 | CASSVSRQGTYNEQFF | TGTGCCAGCAGTGTCTCCCGACAGGGGACCTACAATGAGCAGTTCTTC
TRBJ2-7 | . | 12 | TRBV11-1 | . | CASSFGPHEQYF | TGTGCCAGCAGCTTTGGGCCCCACGAGCAGTACTTC
TRBJ1-1 | . | 12 | TRBV6-6 | . | CASSYEFTEAFF | TGTGCCAGCAGTTACGAGTTCACTGAAGCTTTCTTT
TRBJ2-1 | . | 15 | TRBV3-1/TRBV3-2 | TRBD1 | CASSPVGTVYNEQFF | TGTGCCAGCAGCCCAGTAGGGACAGTCTACAATGAGCAGTTCTTC
TRBJ1-4 | . | 15 | TRBV7-2 | . | CASSFTILGSEKLFF | TGTGCCAGCAGCTTTACGATTTTGGGCAGTGAAAAACTGTTTTTT
TRBJ2-7 | . | 15 | TRBV6-5 | TRBD1 | CASSYSGQVRYEQYF | TGTGCCAGCAGTTACTCTGGACAGGTCCGCTACGAGCAGTACTTC
TRBJ2-1 | . | 16 | TRBV2 | TRBD2 | CASRLNPGLGRNEQFF | TGTGCCAGCAGGTTAAACCCGGGACTAGGACGTAATGAGCAGTTCTTC
TRBJ2-5 | . | 12 | TRBV10-3 | . | CAISVRGETQYF | TGTGCCATCAGTGTACGCGGGGAGACCCAGTACTTC
TRBJ2-3 | once | 15 | TRBV9 | . | CASSLRPGDADTQYF | TGTGCCAGCAGCCTTCGACCGGGGGACGCAGATACGCAGTATTTT
TRBJ2-3 | . | 14 | TRBV9 | . | CASSARTGTDTQYF | TGTGCCAGCAGCGCCCGGACAGGCACAGATACGCAGTATTTT
TRBJ2-1 | . | 18 | TRBV7-3 | TRBD2 | CASRSFPSGASALDEQFF | TGTGCCAGCAGATCATTTCCCAGCGGGGCTAGCGCCTTGGATGAGCAGTTCTTC
TRBJ2-3 | once | 14 | TRBV7-3 | TRBD2 | CASSVAGGPSTQYF | TGTGCCAGCAGCGTAGCGGGGGGGCCTAGTACGCAGTATTTT
TRBJ2-1 | . | 13 | TRBV11-2 | TRBD1 | CASTNRGRNEQFF | TGTGCCAGCACAAACAGGGGCCGCAATGAGCAGTTCTTC
TRBJ2-2 | . | 16 | TRBV9 | . | CASSVGSGSNTGELFF | TGTGCCAGCAGCGTAGGATCGGGATCGAACACCGGGGAGCTGTTTTTT
TRBJ1-2 | . | 13 | TRBV19 | . | CASSATPNYGYTF | TGTGCCAGTAGTGCGACACCTAACTATGGCTACACCTTC
TRBJ2-6 | . | 20 | TRBV4-2 | TRBD2 | CASSQEQLAGSRLGANVLTF | TGTGCCAGCAGCCAAGAACAACTAGCGGGTTCCCGTTTGGGGGCCAACGTCCTGACTTTC
TRBJ2-7 | . | 13 | TRBV6-2/TRBV6-3 | . | CASSYWRTYEQYF | TGTGCCAGCAGTTACTGGCGGACCTACGAGCAGTACTTC
TRBJ1-1 | . | 16 | TRBV6-2/TRBV6-3 | . | CASSTPGASVNTEAFF | TGTGCCAGCAGTACTCCAGGGGCTTCGGTGAACACTGAAGCTTTCTTT
TRBJ2-7 | . | 14 | TRBV19 | . | CASGSGAAAYEQYF | TGTGCCAGCGGTAGTGGGGCAGCTGCCTACGAGCAGTACTTC
TRBJ2-1 | . | 15 | TRBV7-3 | TRBD1 | CASSLGQGGYNEQFF | TGTGCCAGCAGCTTAGGACAGGGGGGATACAATGAGCAGTTCTTC
TRBJ1-6 | . | 17 | TRBV5-1 | . | CASSLYGVWTEYSPLHF | TGCGCCAGCAGCTTGTACGGGGTGTGGACCGAGTATTCACCCCTCCACTTT
TRBJ1-5 | . | 17 | TRBV19 | TRBD1 | CASRPGTGGTPAQPQHF | TGTGCCAGTAGGCCCGGGACAGGGGGCACCCCTGCCCAGCCCCAGCATTTT
TRBJ1-1 | . | 13 | TRBV10-2 | TRBD1 | CAIRTGENTEAFF | TGCGCCATCCGGACAGGGGAGAACACTGAAGCTTTCTTT
TRBJ1-2 | once | 13 | TRBV6-5 | TRBD1 | CASRRDRLYGYTF | TGTGCCAGCAGGAGGGACAGGCTCTATGGCTACACCTTC
TRBJ2-5 | . | 15 | TRBV7-6 | TRBD2 | CASSTGTSFRETQYF | TGTGCCAGCAGCACCGGGACTAGTTTTCGAGAGACCCAGTACTTC
TRBJ1-6 | few | 14 | TRBV5-4 | . | CASSLEGGNSPLHF | TGTGCCAGCAGCTTGGAGGGAGGTAATTCACCCCTCCACTTT
TRBJ1-5 | . | 14 | TRBV7-2 | TRBD1 | CATGDRASNQPQHF | TGTGCCACCGGGGACAGGGCTAGCAATCAGCCCCAGCATTTT
TRBJ1-4 | once | 16 | TRBV7-2 | TRBD1 | CASSLVRQGIGEKLFF | TGTGCCAGCAGCTTAGTAAGACAGGGGATTGGAGAAAAACTGTTTTTT
TRBJ2-5 | . | 12 | TRBV12-3/TRBV12-4 | . | CASSRTRGTQYF | TGTGCCAGCAGTCGCACCCGGGGGACCCAGTACTTC
TRBJ1-5 | few | 16 | TRBV18 | TRBD1 | CASSPSDRVRSQPQHF | TGTGCCAGCTCACCAAGCGACAGGGTCCGGAGTCAGCCCCAGCATTTT
TRBJ1-2 | . | 15 | TRBV9 | . | CASSVVPDKMYGYTF | TGTGCCAGCAGCGTAGTTCCAGACAAGATGTATGGCTACACCTTC
TRBJ1-4 | . | 13 | TRBV6-5 | . | CASASGSNEKLFF | TGTGCCAGCGCTTCGGGATCTAATGAAAAACTGTTTTTT
TRBJ2-7 | . | 15 | TRBV9 | TRBD1 | CASSGGTELFYEQYF | TGTGCCAGCAGCGGAGGGACAGAGCTATTCTACGAGCAGTACTTC
TRBJ2-7 | . | 15 | TRBV7-2 | TRBD1 | CASSLVGQGDYEQYF | TGTGCCAGCAGCTTAGTTGGACAGGGGGACTACGAGCAGTACTTC
TRBJ1-6 | . | 15 | TRBV7-2 | . | CASSLDWGRDSPLHF | TGTGCCAGCAGCTTAGATTGGGGCCGGGATTCACCCCTCCACTTT
TRBJ1-4 | . | 15 | TRBV18 | . | CASSPRGSLQEKLFF | TGTGCCAGCTCCCCCCGAGGGAGCCTTCAAGAAAAACTGTTTTTT
TRBJ2-1 | . | 13 | TRBV6-5 | . | CASSYSTGNEQFF | TGTGCCAGCAGTTACTCGACGGGCAATGAGCAGTTCTTC
TRBJ2-3 | . | 15 | TRBV2 | . | CASSFQPTRSDTQYF | TGTGCCAGCAGCTTCCAACCAACGAGATCAGATACGCAGTATTTT
TRBJ2-3 | . | 17 | TRBV6-2/TRBV6-3 | TRBD2 | CASSNPGLAVGTDTQYF | TGTGCCAGCAGTAATCCGGGACTAGCGGTAGGCACAGATACGCAGTATTTT
TRBJ2-7 | . | 14 | TRBV3-1/TRBV3-2 | TRBD2 | CASSPGTSGLEQYF | TGTGCCAGCAGCCCCGGGACTAGCGGTCTTGAGCAGTACTTC